This TCR beta chain was sequenced during a study of PD-L1 blockade in urothelial cancer. Libraries were prepared by immunoSEQ multiplex PCR; TCRdb keeps only in-frame clonotypes and omits some of them. The sample has approximately 51,000 clones, around 86% seen once. Trimming took 8 bases from V and 7 from J, leaving 18 bases between them. Germline CDR1 is SGHTA and CDR2 is FQGNSA. This CDR3 contains 14 residues. The sample was PBMCs, taken around atezolizumab (anti-PD-L1) treatment. The V call is TRBV7-2, the J call TRBJ2-1; the D gene is possibly TRBD1 (6 bases). This sequence originates from a man in his 60s with urothelial cancer. The CDR3 protein is CASLVQGLSNEQFF. The CDR3 coding sequence is TGTGCCAGCCTGGTGCAGGGGCTGTCAAATGAGCAGTTCTTC.